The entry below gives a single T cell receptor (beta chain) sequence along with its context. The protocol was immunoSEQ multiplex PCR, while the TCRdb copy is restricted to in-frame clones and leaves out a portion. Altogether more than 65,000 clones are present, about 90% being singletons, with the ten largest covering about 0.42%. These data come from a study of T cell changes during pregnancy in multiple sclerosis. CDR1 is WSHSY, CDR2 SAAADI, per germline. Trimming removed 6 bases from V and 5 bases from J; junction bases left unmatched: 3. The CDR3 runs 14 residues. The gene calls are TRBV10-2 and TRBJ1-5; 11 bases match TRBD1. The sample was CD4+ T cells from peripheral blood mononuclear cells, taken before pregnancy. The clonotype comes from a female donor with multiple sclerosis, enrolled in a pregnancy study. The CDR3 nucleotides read TGCGCCAGCAGCTGGGACAGGGGGGATCAGCCCCAGCATTTT. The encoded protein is CASSWDRGDQPQHF.